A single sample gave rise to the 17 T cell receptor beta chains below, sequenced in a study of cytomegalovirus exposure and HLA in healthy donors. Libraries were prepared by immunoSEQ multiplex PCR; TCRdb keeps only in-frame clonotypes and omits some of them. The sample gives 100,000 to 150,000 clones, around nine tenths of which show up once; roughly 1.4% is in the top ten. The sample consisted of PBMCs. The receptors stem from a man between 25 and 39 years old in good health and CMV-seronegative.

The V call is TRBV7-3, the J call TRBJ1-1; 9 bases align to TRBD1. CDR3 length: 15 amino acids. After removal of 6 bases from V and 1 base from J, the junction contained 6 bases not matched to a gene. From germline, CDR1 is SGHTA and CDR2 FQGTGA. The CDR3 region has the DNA TGTGCCAGCAGTTCACAGGGGGCGGAGAACACTGAAGCTTTCTTT. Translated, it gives CASSSQGAENTEAFF.

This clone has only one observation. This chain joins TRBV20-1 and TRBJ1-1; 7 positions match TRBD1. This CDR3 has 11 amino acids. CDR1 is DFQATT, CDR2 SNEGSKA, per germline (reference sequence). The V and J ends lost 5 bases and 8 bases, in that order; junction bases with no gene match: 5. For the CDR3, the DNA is TGCAGTGCTTCTTGGGACAGCGAAGCTTTCTTT. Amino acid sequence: CSASWDSEAFF.

The CDR3 protein is CATSGFSGANVLTF. The CDR3 bases are TGTGCCACCTCGGGATTTTCTGGGGCCAACGTCCTGACTTTC. The chain links TRBV14 to TRBJ2-6, with D perhaps matching TRBD2 (5 bases). Germline lookup yields CDR1 SGHDN and CDR2 FVKESK. This CDR3 contains 14 residues. The V gene lost 10 bases and the J gene lost 1 base, with 11 bases spanning the gap.

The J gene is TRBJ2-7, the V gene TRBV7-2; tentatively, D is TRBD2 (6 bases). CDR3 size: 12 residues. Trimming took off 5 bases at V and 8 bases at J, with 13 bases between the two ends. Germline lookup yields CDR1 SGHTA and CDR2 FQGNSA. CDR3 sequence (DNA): TGTGCCAGCAGCCGGGACTCAGGAAAGCAGTACTTC. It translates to CASSRDSGKQYF.

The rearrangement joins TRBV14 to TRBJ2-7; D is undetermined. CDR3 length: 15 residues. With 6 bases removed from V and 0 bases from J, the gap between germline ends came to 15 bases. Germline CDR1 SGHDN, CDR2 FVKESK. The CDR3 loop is CASRRSAESSYEQYF. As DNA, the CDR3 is TGTGCCAGCAGGCGTTCTGCGGAGAGCTCCTACGAGCAGTACTTC.

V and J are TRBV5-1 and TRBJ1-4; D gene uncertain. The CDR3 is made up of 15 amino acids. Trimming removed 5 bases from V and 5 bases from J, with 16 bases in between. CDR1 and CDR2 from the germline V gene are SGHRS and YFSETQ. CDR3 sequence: CASSPVGRTNEKLFF. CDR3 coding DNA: TGCGCCAGCAGTCCCGTGGGCAGAACCAATGAAAAACTGTTTTTT. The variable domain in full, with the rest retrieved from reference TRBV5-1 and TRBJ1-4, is KAGVTQTPRYLIKTRGQQVTLSCSPISGHRSVSWYQQTPGQGLQFLFEYFSETQRNKGNFPGRFSGRQFSNSRSEMNVSTLELGDSALYLCASSPVGRTNEKLFFGSGTQLSVL.

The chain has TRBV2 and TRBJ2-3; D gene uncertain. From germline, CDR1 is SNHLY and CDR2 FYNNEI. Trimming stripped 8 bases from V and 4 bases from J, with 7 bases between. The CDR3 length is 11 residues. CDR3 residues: CASRVADTQYF. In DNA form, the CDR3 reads TGTGCCAGCCGGGTAGCAGATACGCAGTATTTT.

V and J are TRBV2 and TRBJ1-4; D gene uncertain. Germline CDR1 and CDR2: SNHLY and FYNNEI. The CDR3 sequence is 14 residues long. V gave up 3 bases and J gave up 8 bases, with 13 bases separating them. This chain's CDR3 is CASSDELLLEKLFF. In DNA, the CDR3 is TGTGCCAGCAGTGACGAGCTGTTGCTGGAAAAACTGTTTTTT.

The CDR3 loop reads CASEGQDFSGNTIYF. CDR3 DNA: TGTGCCAGTGAGGGCCAGGACTTCTCTGGAAACACCATATATTTT. The chain combines TRBV19 with TRBJ1-3; D remains unclear. Germline loops: CDR1 LNHDA, CDR2 SQIVND (reference sequence). V shed 8 bases and J shed 0 bases, with 14 bases lying between them. CDR3 size: 15 residues.

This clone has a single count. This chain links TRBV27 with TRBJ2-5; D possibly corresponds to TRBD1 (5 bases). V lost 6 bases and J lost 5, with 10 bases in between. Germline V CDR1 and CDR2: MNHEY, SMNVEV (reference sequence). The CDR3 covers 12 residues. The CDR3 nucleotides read TGTGCCAGCAGGGGGCTGCGGGAGACCCAGTACTTC. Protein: CASRGLRETQYF.

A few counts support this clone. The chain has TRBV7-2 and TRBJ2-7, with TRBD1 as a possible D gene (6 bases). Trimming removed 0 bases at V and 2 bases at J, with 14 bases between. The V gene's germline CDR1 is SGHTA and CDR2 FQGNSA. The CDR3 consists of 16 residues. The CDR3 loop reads CASSLALPRGPYEQYF. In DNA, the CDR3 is TGTGCCAGCAGCTTAGCGCTCCCCAGGGGCCCCTACGAGCAGTACTTC.

CDR3 sequence: CASETALGYGYTF. DNA of the CDR3: TGTGCCAGTGAGACAGCCTTGGGCTATGGCTACACCTTC. This chain connects TRBV19 to TRBJ1-2; TRBD1 might be the D (5 bases). V was clipped by 8 bases and J by 4 bases, with 14 bases between them. Germline V lookup: CDR1 LNHDA, CDR2 SQIVND (reference sequence). The CDR3 has 13 amino acids.

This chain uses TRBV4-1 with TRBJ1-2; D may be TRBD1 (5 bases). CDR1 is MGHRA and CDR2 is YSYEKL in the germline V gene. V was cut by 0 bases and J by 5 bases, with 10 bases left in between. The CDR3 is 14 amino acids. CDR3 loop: CASSQDTGVYGYTF. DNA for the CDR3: TGCGCCAGCAGCCAAGATACGGGGGTTTATGGCTACACCTTC.

CDR3 amino acids: CASSKASGGRLNTEAFF. The CDR3 nucleotides are TGTGCCAGCAGCAAAGCCTCAGGGGGCCGGTTGAACACTGAAGCTTTCTTT. This rearrangement joins TRBV9 to TRBJ1-1, with TRBD1 identical over 8 bases. V was pared by 4 bases and J by 0 bases, with 11 bases of the junction left unmatched. Germline V CDR1 and CDR2: SGDLS, YYNGEE. The CDR3 is made up of 17 amino acids.

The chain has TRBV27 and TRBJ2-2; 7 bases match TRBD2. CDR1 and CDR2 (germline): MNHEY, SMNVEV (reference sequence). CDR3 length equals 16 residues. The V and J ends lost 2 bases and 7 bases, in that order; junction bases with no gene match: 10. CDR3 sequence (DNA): TGTGCCAGCAGTTTAGCACTGGGGAGGGTCGACGGGGAGCTGTTTTTT. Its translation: CASSLALGRVDGELFF.

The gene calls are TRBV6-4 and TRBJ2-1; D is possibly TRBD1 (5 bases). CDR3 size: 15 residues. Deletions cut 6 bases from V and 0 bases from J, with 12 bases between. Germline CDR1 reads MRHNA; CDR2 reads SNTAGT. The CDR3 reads CASSEGDSSYNEQFF. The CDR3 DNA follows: TGTGCCAGCAGCGAAGGAGACAGCTCCTACAATGAGCAGTTCTTC.

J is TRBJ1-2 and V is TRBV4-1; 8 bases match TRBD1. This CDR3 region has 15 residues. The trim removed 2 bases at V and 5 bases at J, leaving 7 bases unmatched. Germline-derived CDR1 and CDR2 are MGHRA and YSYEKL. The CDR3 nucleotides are TGCGCCAGCAGCCAAACTTCAGGGGGCGCGTATGGCTACACCTTC. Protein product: CASSQTSGGAYGYTF.